One and the same sample provided the 32 T cell receptor beta chains below, sequenced in a study of T cell responses to AZD1222 COVID-19 vaccine. Assay used: immunoSEQ multiplex PCR; TCRdb lists only in-frame clones, some missing. The table shows around 120,000 clones, with more than 70% occurring only once. The sample was peripheral blood, taken 28 days after the second AZD1222 dose. All receptors come from an adult who received the AZD1222 COVID-19 vaccine.

This chain joins TRBV9 and TRBJ2-7, with D uncertain. Looked up from germline, CDR1 is SGDLS and CDR2 is YYNGEE. The CDR3 consists of 14 residues. Trimming removed 0 bases at V and 0 bases at J, with 7 bases between. CDR3 amino acids: CASSVDTISYEQYF. CDR3 nucleotides: TGTGCCAGCAGCGTAGACACCATCTCCTACGAGCAGTACTTC.

V is TRBV27 and J is TRBJ1-5; the D gene is possibly TRBD1 (5 bases). CDR1 is MNHEY, CDR2 SMNVEV, per germline (reference sequence). The CDR3 runs to 18 residues. V lost 2 bases and J lost 4, with 21 bases in between. CDR3 sequence reads: CASSLRVGGEANNQPQHF. In nucleotides, the CDR3 is TGTGCCAGCAGTTTACGGGTGGGAGGGGAAGCAAATAATCAGCCCCAGCATTTT.

This chain uses TRBV3-1 (or the pseudogene TRBV3-2) with TRBJ1-2; no clear D gene. Trimming stripped 1 base from V and 3 bases from J, with 12 bases between. The CDR3 contains 15 residues. CDR1 and CDR2 (germline): LGHDT, YNNKEL (reference sequence). The DNA of the CDR3 is TGTGCCAGCAGCCAAGGAGCGGGCGTGTACTATGGCTACACCTTC. This translates into CASSQGAGVYYGYTF.

This chain links TRBV5-1 with TRBJ2-2, with 8 nucleotides matching TRBD1. This CDR3 contains 15 residues. Germline trimming cut 1 base from V and 7 bases from J; bases unmatched to any gene: 6. CDR1 is SGHRS, CDR2 YFSETQ, per germline. The CDR3 coding sequence is TGCGCCAGCAGCTTGTTCAGGGGGCAAGGCGGGGAGCTGTTTTTT. This translates into CASSLFRGQGGELFF.

The J gene is TRBJ2-1, the V gene TRBV3-1 (or the pseudogene TRBV3-2), with 11 positions matching TRBD2. J gave up 4 bases and V 4 bases, and 6 bases lay outside the gene matches. Per the germline V gene, CDR1 is LGHDT and CDR2 is YNNKEL (reference sequence). This CDR3 comprises 16 residues. The CDR3 protein is CASSPGTSGVYNEQFF. The CDR3 coding sequence is TGTGCCAGCAGCCCCGGGACTAGCGGAGTATACAATGAGCAGTTCTTC.

The chain carries TRBV12-3 or TRBV12-4 and TRBJ2-3; the D gene could be TRBD1 or TRBD2 (5 bases each). There are 13 residues in the CDR3. V gave up 2 bases and J gave up 4 bases, with 7 bases separating them. The CDR3: CASSLWGSDTQYF. The CDR3 DNA is TGTGCCAGCAGTTTATGGGGGTCAGATACGCAGTATTTT.

The genes are TRBV6-1 and TRBJ1-5, with D possibly matching TRBD1 (5 bases). From germline, CDR1 is MNHNS and CDR2 SASEGT. The CDR3 extends over 17 amino acids. The V gene lost 3 bases and the J gene lost 0 bases, with 15 bases spanning the gap. The CDR3 nucleotides read TGTGCCAGCAGTGACCGACAGAAACTCTATAGCAATCAGCCCCAGCATTTT. Its translation: CASSDRQKLYSNQPQHF.

The chain recombines TRBV7-6 with TRBJ2-7, with D tentatively TRBD2 (5 bases). The CDR3 is made up of 15 amino acids. V was trimmed by 2 bases and J by 2 bases, leaving 13 bases between them. The germline CDR1 and CDR2 sequences are SGHVS and FNYEAQ. CDR3 residues: CASSLQPGITYEQYF. The CDR3 nucleotides are TGTGCCAGCAGCTTACAACCGGGGATAACCTACGAGCAGTACTTC.

This chain joins TRBV28 and TRBJ1-5; D call uncertain. Germline V CDR1 and CDR2: MDHEN, SYDVKM. The CDR3 spans 14 residues. V was clipped by 9 bases and J by 2 bases, with 14 bases between them. The chain's CDR3 is CASNYPWGNQPQHF. For the CDR3, the DNA is TGTGCCAGTAATTACCCCTGGGGCAATCAGCCCCAGCATTTT.

The chain has TRBV9 and TRBJ1-2; 7 bases agree with TRBD1. The CDR3 is 14 amino acids. Germline V lookup: CDR1 SGDLS, CDR2 YYNGEE. Trimming took 3 bases from V and 2 from J; bases not matched to a gene: 4. The DNA of the CDR3 is TGTGCCAGCAGCGATAACAGGGGAAACTATGGCTACACCTTC. It translates to CASSDNRGNYGYTF.

This clone came up a few times. The chain joins TRBV19 to TRBJ1-6; 7 nucleotides match TRBD1. Germline loops: CDR1 LNHDA, CDR2 SQIVND (reference sequence). V trimming: 4 bases; J trimming: 9 bases; junction bases outside the gene matches: 9. This CDR3 comprises 15 residues. DNA for the CDR3: TGTGCCAGTAGTACCCGACAGGGTGTGAGTTCACCCCTCCACTTT. Protein product: CASSTRQGVSSPLHF.

This clone has only a few counts. The chain is built from TRBV24-1 and TRBJ1-2; no clear D gene. With 2 bases removed from V and 13 bases from J, the gap between germline ends came to 19 bases. Germline loops: CDR1 KGHDR, CDR2 SFDVKD. This CDR3 has 14 amino acids. CDR3 DNA: TGTGCCACCAGTGATTCCGGACGGAGCTATGGTGTCACCTTC. It translates to CATSDSGRSYGVTF.

The rearrangement uses TRBV7-9 and TRBJ1-4, with 11 bases matching TRBD1. CDR1 and CDR2 (germline): SEHNR, FQNEAQ (reference sequence). The CDR3 runs to 17 residues. V lost 5 bases and J lost 4; bases outside the gene matches: 9. CDR3 amino acids: CASSAAGTGGLNEKLFF. The CDR3 DNA sequence: TGTGCCAGCAGCGCAGCCGGGACAGGGGGACTTAATGAAAAACTGTTTTTT.

J is TRBJ2-5 and V is TRBV5-1, with D perhaps being TRBD1 or TRBD2 (6 bases each). The germline V gene has CDR1 SGHRS and CDR2 YFSETQ. Trimming cost V 3 bases and J 1 base, with 10 bases left between them. The CDR3 runs to 14 residues. CDR3 in DNA: TGCGCCAGCAGCTCAGGGGAGGCCCAAGAGACCCAGTACTTC. It yields the protein CASSSGEAQETQYF.

As for this clone: An end of the junction differs from the germline gene, which may be a read error. The V and J genes are TRBV14 and TRBJ2-3; 8 bases map to TRBD2. Germline V gene sequence: CDR1 SGHDN, CDR2 FVKESK. CDR3 length: 16 amino acids. Here the CDR3 reads CARSRGGADDRDTQYF. CDR3 bases: TGTGCCCGCAGCCGGGGGGGGGCGGATGATAGAGATACGCAGTATTTT.

The chain has TRBV2 and TRBJ2-7; 9 nucleotides align to TRBD1. The germline gives CDR1 SNHLY, CDR2 FYNNEI. CDR3 length: 14 amino acids. Germline trimming cut 9 bases from V and 7 bases from J; bases unmatched to any gene: 13. CDR3 region: CASSRDRVPREQYF. Written as DNA, the CDR3 is TGTGCCAGTTCCCGGGACAGGGTACCTAGGGAGCAGTACTTC.

The chain is built from TRBV28 and TRBJ1-1; D uncertain. Germline-derived CDR1 and CDR2 are MDHEN and SYDVKM. This CDR3 comprises 12 residues. V gave up 6 bases and J gave up 11 bases, with 16 bases separating them. CDR3: CASSARIDGAFF. The DNA of the CDR3 is TGTGCCAGCAGCGCTCGGATCGACGGGGCTTTCTTT. The full variable domain, with the rest looked up from reference TRBV28 and TRBJ1-1, is DVKVTQSSRYLVKRTGEKVFLECVQDMDHENMFWYRQDPGLGLRLIYFSYDVKMKEKGDIPEGYSVSREKKERFSLILESASTNQTSMYLCASSARIDGAFFGQGTRLTVV.

The chain recombines TRBV5-4 with TRBJ2-7; D possibly matches TRBD1 or TRBD2 (5 bases each). The CDR3 loop spans 14 amino acids. CDR1 is SGHNT and CDR2 is YYREEE in the germline V gene (reference sequence). The germline V and J ends were trimmed by 0 bases and 7 bases, with 14 bases remaining between them. CDR3 in DNA: TGTGCCAGCAGCTTGGAGGGACCACGGCAAGAGCAGTACTTC. This encodes CASSLEGPRQEQYF.

The sample holds a few counts of this clone. V is TRBV5-1 and J is TRBJ2-3; TRBD1 matches 7 bases. This CDR3 has 14 residues. V gave up 0 bases and J gave up 6 bases; unmatched junction bases: 4. CDR1 is SGHRS, CDR2 YFSETQ, per germline. The CDR3 coding sequence is TGCGCCAGCAGCTTGGGACAGGGATCGGATACGCAGTATTTT. Amino acid sequence: CASSLGQGSDTQYF.

The chain recombines TRBV2 with TRBJ1-2; 11 nucleotides line up with TRBD1. This CDR3 comprises 14 residues. The germline CDR1 and CDR2 sequences are SNHLY and FYNNEI. V was clipped by 5 bases and J by 7 bases; unmatched bases: 6. For the CDR3, the DNA is TGTGCCAGCAGTCAAGGACAGGGGGCTGGTGGCTACACCTTC. Translating gives CASSQGQGAGGYTF.

The CDR3 region is CASSPEGGPYEQYF. In DNA form, the CDR3 reads TGTGCCAGCAGCCCCGAGGGGGGTCCCTACGAGCAGTACTTC. The chain couples TRBV7-6 to TRBJ2-7; D is tentatively TRBD1 or TRBD2 (6 bases each). CDR1 and CDR2 from the germline V gene are SGHVS and FNYEAQ. This CDR3 has 14 residues. Trimming stripped 5 bases from V and 2 bases from J, with 13 bases between.

The rearrangement joins TRBV18 to TRBJ1-4; unclear D gene. Germline CDR1 KGHSH, CDR2 LQKENI. V lost 0 bases and J lost 7, with 18 bases in between. The CDR3 has 17 amino acids. CDR3 loop: CASSPPGQEAALEKLFF. Here the CDR3 DNA reads TGTGCCAGCTCACCACCGGGCCAGGAGGCCGCTCTTGAAAAACTGTTTTTT.

The rearrangement uses TRBV7-6 and TRBJ2-1; TRBD2 matches 8 bases. This CDR3 region has 15 residues. The junction had 9 bases not matched to a gene; V was cut back by 2 bases and J by 9 bases. In germline, CDR1 is SGHVS, CDR2 FNYEAQ. The CDR3 reads CASSLSGLAVFEQFF. The CDR3 bases are TGTGCCAGCAGCTTAAGCGGACTAGCAGTATTTGAGCAGTTCTTC.

The chain couples TRBV6-5 to TRBJ2-1; TRBD2 agrees at 7 bases. Germline V lookup: CDR1 MNHEY, CDR2 SVGAGI. This CDR3 comprises 15 residues. V trimming: 8 bases; J trimming: 0 bases; junction bases outside the gene matches: 7. The CDR3 loop is CASRFTGGSYNEQFF. CDR3 nucleotide sequence: TGTGCCAGCCGATTCACGGGGGGCTCCTACAATGAGCAGTTCTTC.

This rearrangement joins TRBV10-3 to TRBJ2-7; TRBD1 aligns across 8 bases. CDR1 ENHRY and CDR2 SYGVKD come from the germline V gene. V lost 0 bases, J lost 4 bases, and 5 bases stayed unmatched. This CDR3 comprises 15 residues. The CDR3: CAISESTGVTYEQYF. The DNA for the CDR3 is TGTGCCATCAGTGAGTCGACAGGGGTAACATACGAGCAGTACTTC.

This clone came up a few times. The chain links TRBV30 to TRBJ2-5; no clear D gene. The CDR3 extends over 13 amino acids. Trimming pared 0 bases from V and 4 bases from J, leaving 9 bases between. CDR1 and CDR2 from the germline V gene are GTSNPN and SVGIG (reference sequence). The CDR3, as DNA: TGTGCCTGGAGTGTACGGGTAGCAGAGACCCAGTACTTC. This sequence encodes CAWSVRVAETQYF. The full variable domain, its missing parts supplied by reference TRBV30 and TRBJ2-5, is SQTIHQWPATLVQPVGSPLSLECTVEGTSNPNLYWYRQAAGRGLQLLFYSVGIGQISSEVPQNLSASRPQDRQFILSSKKLLLSDSGFYLCAWSVRVAETQYFGPGTRLLVL.

This rearrangement joins TRBV18 to TRBJ2-1; TRBD2 aligns across 8 bases. CDR3 length: 13 amino acids. V lost 5 bases to trimming and J lost 6 bases; unmatched junction nucleotides: 3. Germline V lookup: CDR1 KGHSH, CDR2 LQKENI. The CDR3 loop is CASSALAANEQFF. DNA for the CDR3: TGTGCCAGCTCAGCACTAGCGGCCAATGAGCAGTTCTTC.

The chain employs TRBV27 and TRBJ1-1; 8 nucleotides line up with TRBD1. Trimming at V came to 5 bases and at J to 4 bases, leaving 9 bases not matched to a gene. This CDR3 contains 15 residues. Germline CDR1 and CDR2: MNHEY and SMNVEV (reference sequence). The DNA of the CDR3 is TGTGCCAGCAGTACACAGGGGGGGGAAGGCACTGAAGCTTTCTTT. Amino acid sequence: CASSTQGGEGTEAFF.

This clone was recorded only once. The CDR3 DNA reads TGCAGCGTTGAATTTGGGATCACAGATACGCAGTATTTT. It is translated as CSVEFGITDTQYF. This chain uses TRBV29-1 with TRBJ2-3; D not certain. The length of the CDR3 is 13 residues. The germline V and J ends were trimmed by 2 bases and 2 bases, with 8 bases remaining between them. Germline CDR1 is SQVTM and CDR2 is ANQGSEA.

This clone was recorded a few times. V gene TRBV12-3 or TRBV12-4 combines with J gene TRBJ1-1, with D tentatively TRBD1 (6 bases). V was shortened by 5 bases and J by 5 bases, with 12 bases between the two germline ends. This CDR3 contains 13 residues. DNA for the CDR3: TGTGCCAGCAGTACCACAGGGAGGACTGAAGCTTTCTTT. Encoded protein: CASSTTGRTEAFF.

This chain joins TRBV4-3 and TRBJ1-6; D gene unclear. The germline V gene encodes CDR1 LGHNA and CDR2 YSLEER. The CDR3 is 18 residues long. V was pared by 0 bases and J by 7 bases, with 19 bases between. This CDR3 is CASSQEWYQLLRNSPLHF. The CDR3 DNA is TGCGCCAGCAGCCAAGAGTGGTACCAGCTTCTAAGGAATTCACCCCTCCACTTT.

Only one count was recorded for this clone. CDR3 sequence reads: CASSLHGNNEKLFF. The DNA of the CDR3 is TGTGCCAGCAGTTTACACGGCAATAATGAAAAACTGTTTTTT. V usage is TRBV28 and J usage is TRBJ1-4; D ambiguous. The V end lost 2 bases, the J end lost 4 bases, and 8 bases lay between the germline ends. There are 14 residues in the CDR3. Germline V gene lookup returns CDR1 MDHEN and CDR2 SYDVKM.